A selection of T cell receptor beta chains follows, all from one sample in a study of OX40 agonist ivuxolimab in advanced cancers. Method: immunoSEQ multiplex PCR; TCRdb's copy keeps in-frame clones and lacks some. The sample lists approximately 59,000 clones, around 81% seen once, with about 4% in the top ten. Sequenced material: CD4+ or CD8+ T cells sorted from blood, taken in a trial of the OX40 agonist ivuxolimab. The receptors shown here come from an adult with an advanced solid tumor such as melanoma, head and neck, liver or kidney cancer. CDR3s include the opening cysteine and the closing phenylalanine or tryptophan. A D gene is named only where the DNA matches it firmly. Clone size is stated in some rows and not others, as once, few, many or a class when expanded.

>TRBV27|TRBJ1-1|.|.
TGTGCCAGCAGTTTAGGGGGCAACGGGTGGACTGAAGCTTTCTTT
CASSLGGNGWTEAFF
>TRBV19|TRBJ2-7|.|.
TGTGCCAGTAGTATAGATATTAACATCTACGAGCAGTACTTC
CASSIDINIYEQYF
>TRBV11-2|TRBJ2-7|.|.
TGTGCCAGCAGGCTGCCCTGGAGGAAAACCTACGAGCAGTACTTC
CASRLPWRKTYEQYF
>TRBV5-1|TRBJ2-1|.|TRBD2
TGCGCCAGCAGCTTGGTAGGAGCGGGAGCCGGAAATGAGCAGTTCTTC
CASSLVGAGAGNEQFF
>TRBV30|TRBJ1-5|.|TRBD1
TGTGCCTGGAGTGAAGGACAGGCCAAACAGCCCCAGCATTTT
CAWSEGQAKQPQHF
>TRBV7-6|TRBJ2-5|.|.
TGTGCCAGCAGCTTATGGGCAGGGTTGGGAGAGACCCAGTACTTC
CASSLWAGLGETQYF
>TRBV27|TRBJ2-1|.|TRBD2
TGTGCCAGCAGTTTAGGCGAGCGGGAGCCGTACAATGAGCAGTTCTTC
CASSLGEREPYNEQFF
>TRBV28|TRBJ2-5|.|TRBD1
TGTGCCAGCAGTTCAAGTAACAGGGGGCAGGGGGAGACCCAGTACTTC
CASSSSNRGQGETQYF
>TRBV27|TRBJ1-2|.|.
TGTGCCAGCAGCCGGGTCGGGCCCTGGGTAGGCTACACCTTC
CASSRVGPWVGYTF
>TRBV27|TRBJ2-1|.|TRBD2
TGTGCCAGCAGTTTACTAGAGCCTAGCGGGCTAAACAATGAGCAGTTCTTC
CASSLLEPSGLNNEQFF
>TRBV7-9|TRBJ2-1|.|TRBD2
TGTGCCAGCAGCCTCGGGACTAGCGGATACAATGAGCAGTTCTTC
CASSLGTSGYNEQFF
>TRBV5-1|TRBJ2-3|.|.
TGCGCCAGCAGCCGGCGGCTAGCGGAGAGGGGGGATACGCAGTATTTT
CASSRRLAERGDTQYF
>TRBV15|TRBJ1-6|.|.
TGTGCCACCAGCAGAGATAGGGCTCTTTCACCCCTCCACTTT
CATSRDRALSPLHF
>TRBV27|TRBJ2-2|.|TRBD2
TGTGCCACTAGGCAGCGGGAGAGCACCGGGGAGCTGTTTTTT
CATRQRESTGELFF
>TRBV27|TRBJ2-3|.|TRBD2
TGTGCCAGCAGTCCTCCGGGACTAGAGGGACATCCTACGCAGTATTTT
CASSPPGLEGHPTQYF
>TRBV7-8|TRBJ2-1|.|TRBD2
TGTGCCAGCAGCTTAATCCTAGCGGAATCCTACAATGAGCAGTTCTTC
CASSLILAESYNEQFF
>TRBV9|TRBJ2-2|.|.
TGTGCCAGCAGCACAGAATGGACCAGGGAGCTGTTTTTT
CASSTEWTRELFF
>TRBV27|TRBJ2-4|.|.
TGTGCCAGTAAGGGCGAGATCAAAAACATTCAGTACTTC
CASKGEIKNIQYF
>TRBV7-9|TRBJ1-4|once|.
TGTGCCAGCAGCGGGACCTTGGCTAATGAAAAACTGTTTTTT
CASSGTLANEKLFF
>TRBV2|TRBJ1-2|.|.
TGTGCCAGCAGTGAAGCGGTGGGGGGCGGCTACACCTTC
CASSEAVGGGYTF
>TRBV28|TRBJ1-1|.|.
TGTGCCAGCAGATTGCCGTCATCTCGCGGTGAAGCTTTCTTT
CASRLPSSRGEAFF
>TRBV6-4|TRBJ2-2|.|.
TGTGCCAGCAGTGACACCCCGGGACGTAGGAACACCGGGGAGCTGTTTTTT
CASSDTPGRRNTGELFF
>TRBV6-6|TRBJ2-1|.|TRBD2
TGTGCCAGCAGTTCAAGCGGGAGCCACAATGAGCAGTTCTTC
CASSSSGSHNEQFF
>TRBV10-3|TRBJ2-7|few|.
TGTGCCACATCGACACCCTACGAGCAGTACTTC
CATSTPYEQYF
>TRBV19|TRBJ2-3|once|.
TGTGCCAGTAGTCATCTCCCGACAGCTAGCACAGATACGCAGTATTTT
CASSHLPTASTDTQYF
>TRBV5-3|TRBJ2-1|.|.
TGTGCCAGAAGCGACGAGGGGGAAAAAACTAGCTCCTACAATGAGCAGTTCTTC
CARSDEGEKTSSYNEQFF
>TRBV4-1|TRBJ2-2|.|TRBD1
TGCGCCAGCAGCCAGAACAGGGGAACCGGGGAGCTGTTTTTT
CASSQNRGTGELFF
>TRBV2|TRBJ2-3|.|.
TGTGCCAGCAGTGAAGCCATCCCCGGGGGCACAGATACGCAGTATTTT
CASSEAIPGGTDTQYF
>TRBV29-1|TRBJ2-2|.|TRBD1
TGCAGCGTCCCGGGACAGGGGGTTAGCACCGGGGAGCTGTTTTTT
CSVPGQGVSTGELFF